This passage covers 10 T cell receptor beta chains from one sample sequenced in a study of T cell changes during pregnancy in multiple sclerosis. Assay used: immunoSEQ multiplex PCR; TCRdb lists only in-frame clones, some missing. The profile shows about 60,000 clones, about 89% of them singletons. Material: CD4+ T cells from peripheral blood mononuclear cells, obtained after pregnancy. These receptors all stem from a female donor in good health, enrolled as a control in a pregnancy study.

This sequence joins TRBV7-7 and TRBJ2-1; weak D call: TRBD2 (6 bases). The germline V gene has CDR1 SSHAT and CDR2 FNYEAQ (reference sequence). V lost 7 bases and J lost 8, with 9 bases in between. This CDR3 contains 11 residues. The CDR3 is CASTGADEQFF. The CDR3 coding sequence is TGTGCCAGCACGGGAGCGGATGAGCAGTTCTTC.

V and J are TRBV5-4 and TRBJ1-2; D not certain. This CDR3 has 13 amino acids. The V and J ends lost 0 bases and 3 bases respectively, with 6 bases between them. Germline CDR1 is SGHNT and CDR2 is YYREEE (reference sequence). The DNA of the CDR3 is TGTGCCAGCAGCTTGGACGGAGACTATGGCTACACCTTC. It yields the protein CASSLDGDYGYTF.

The chain combines TRBV7-2 with TRBJ1-3; 7 nucleotides align to TRBD1. The length of the CDR3 is 13 residues. Germline CDR1 SGHTA, CDR2 FQGNSA. The V gene end was trimmed by 6 bases and the J gene end by 1 base; junction bases not matched to a gene: 0. The CDR3 DNA follows: TGTGCCAGCAGACAGGGGTCTGGAAACACCATATATTTT. It encodes CASRQGSGNTIYF. Combining the CDR3 with reference TRBV7-2 and TRBJ1-3 gives the whole variable domain GAGVSQSPSNKVTEKGKDVELRCDPISGHTALYWYRQSLGQGLEFLIYFQGNSAPDKSGLPSDRFSAERTGGSVSTLTIQRTQQEDSAVYLCASRQGSGNTIYFGEGSWLTVV.

This clone was observed once. Additional DNA sequences in this sample encode the identical CDR3. The chain is built from TRBV5-6 and TRBJ1-4, with 7 bases matching TRBD1. The germline V gene has CDR1 SGHDT and CDR2 YYEEEE. Germline trimming cut 3 bases from V and 8 bases from J; bases unmatched to any gene: 10. The CDR3 is made up of 15 amino acids. CDR3 nucleotides: TGTGCCAGCAGCTCTATGACAGGGCTGTTGGAAAAACTGTTTTTT. Translated: CASSSMTGLLEKLFF. Based on the CDR3 plus reference TRBV5-6 and TRBJ1-4, the full variable domain is DAGVTQSPTHLIKTRGQQVTLRCSPKSGHDTVSWYQQALGQGPQFIFQYYEEEERQRGNFPDRFSGHQFPNYSSELNVNALLLGDSALYLCASSSMTGLLEKLFFGSGTQLSVL.

This chain connects TRBV4-2 to TRBJ2-2; possibly TRBD2 for D (6 bases). Per the germline V gene, CDR1 is LGHNA and CDR2 is YNFKEQ. This CDR3 region has 16 residues. V lost 3 bases and J 4 bases, leaving 15 bases between the germline ends. In nucleotides, the CDR3 is TGTGCCAGCAGCCATCAAGACACAGCGGGCACCGGGGAGCTGTTTTTT. It translates to CASSHQDTAGTGELFF.

The chain is built from TRBV7-2 and TRBJ1-5, with D possibly matching TRBD1 (6 bases). This CDR3 is 15 amino acids long. Per germline, CDR1 SGHTA and CDR2 FQGNSA. The V and J ends lost 4 bases and 1 base respectively, with 11 bases between them. The CDR3 coding sequence is TGTGCCAGCAGCTCAAAGACAGGAAGCAATCAGCCCCAGCATTTT. This gives the protein CASSSKTGSNQPQHF.

This sequence joins TRBV11-2 and TRBJ1-1; D perhaps matches TRBD1 (5 bases). CDR1 SGHAT and CDR2 FQNNGV come from the germline V gene. The CDR3 is 12 amino acids. Trimming removed 1 base from V and 11 bases from J, with 11 bases in between. The CDR3 coding sequence is TGTGCCAGCAGCTTAGTGGAGGGGAGGGCTTTCTTT. This codes for CASSLVEGRAFF.

The chain recombines TRBV7-2 with TRBJ2-3; 8 nucleotides line up with TRBD2. V shed 6 bases and J 7 bases; nucleotides not matched to a gene: 18. The CDR3 has 17 residues. Germline V gives CDR1 SGHTA, CDR2 FQGNSA. DNA for the CDR3: TGTGCCAGCAGTCCCCACGCTAAGAATAGCGGGACCTATACGCAGTATTTT. Translation gives CASSPHAKNSGTYTQYF.

Ten or more counts support this clone. The rearrangement uses TRBV5-1 and TRBJ1-6; TRBD1 is a possible D gene (5 bases). The length of the CDR3 is 15 residues. Trimming stripped 4 bases from V and 8 bases from J, with 16 bases between. The germline gives CDR1 SGHRS, CDR2 YFSETQ. The CDR3 here is CASSPMGGVDSPLHF. The CDR3 region has the DNA TGCGCCAGCAGCCCTATGGGAGGGGTGGATTCACCCCTCCACTTT.

The chain recombines TRBV15 with TRBJ2-5; 7 bases are a match to TRBD1. Per germline, CDR1 LNHNV and CDR2 YYDKDF (reference sequence). The CDR3 consists of 17 residues. V was pared by 1 base and J by 4 bases, with 12 bases of the junction left unmatched. The CDR3 sequence: CATSRVEGLTGRETQYF. The CDR3 nucleotides read TGTGCCACCAGCAGAGTCGAGGGGTTGACAGGGAGAGAGACCCAGTACTTC.